A single sample gave rise to the 13 T cell receptor beta chains below, sequenced in a study of blood T cell repertoires in COVID-19. Generated by immunoSEQ multiplex PCR, the TCRdb table keeps only in-frame clones and is missing some. Of approximately 210,000 clones in the sample, roughly 94% were seen once. Sequenced sample: peripheral blood. These receptors all stem from a man aged 30-40 years with acute or convalescent COVID-19.

V usage is TRBV10-2 and J usage is TRBJ2-1; 7 bases are a match to TRBD2. CDR1 and CDR2 from the germline V gene are WSHSY and SAAADI. Germline trimming cut 4 bases from V and 9 bases from J; bases unmatched to any gene: 9. The CDR3 is made up of 14 amino acids. CDR3 sequence: CASSGSFREGEQFF. DNA for the CDR3: TGCGCCAGCAGTGGGAGCTTTAGGGAGGGTGAGCAGTTCTTC.

V gene TRBV30 combines with J gene TRBJ2-3; TRBD2 matches 14 bases. The germline gives CDR1 GTSNPN, CDR2 SVGIG (reference sequence). The CDR3 consists of 18 residues. Unmatched junction bases numbered 9, after V lost 4 bases and J lost 0 bases. This chain's CDR3 is CAWISPGLAGGSTDTQYF. For the CDR3, the DNA is TGTGCCTGGATTTCCCCCGGACTAGCGGGAGGAAGCACAGATACGCAGTATTTT.

V usage is TRBV11-2 and J usage is TRBJ2-3, with 7 bases aligning to TRBD2. The CDR3 totals 15 residues. The trim removed 1 base at V and 8 bases at J, leaving 9 bases unmatched. CDR1 is SGHAT, CDR2 FQNNGV, per germline. The CDR3: CASSLVGGSTVTQYF. The CDR3 DNA reads as TGTGCCAGCAGCTTAGTGGGCGGGAGCACCGTTACGCAGTATTTT. Together with reference TRBV11-2 and TRBJ2-3, the CDR3 gives the full variable domain: EAGVAQSPRYKIIEKRQSVAFWCNPISGHATLYWYQQILGQGPKLLIQFQNNGVVDDSQLPKDRFSAERLKGVDSTLKIQPAKLEDSAVYLCASSLVGGSTVTQYFGPGTRLTVL.

The chain links TRBV2 to TRBJ1-6; 7 nucleotides align to TRBD1. There are 14 residues in the CDR3. Germline V gene sequence: CDR1 SNHLY, CDR2 FYNNEI. The V gene end was trimmed by 6 bases and the J gene end by 7 bases; junction bases not matched to a gene: 6. The CDR3 here is CASRAGQKNSPLHF. DNA for the CDR3: TGTGCCAGCAGGGCGGGACAGAAAAATTCACCCCTCCACTTT.

This sequence joins TRBV13 and TRBJ2-7; D remains ambiguous. The CDR3 spans 11 residues. V lost 1 base and J 6 bases, leaving 4 bases between the germline ends. Germline V gene lookup returns CDR1 PRHDT and CDR2 FYEKMQ (reference sequence). The DNA of the CDR3 is TGTGCCAGCAGCTTAGCTTCCGAGCAGTACTTC. Amino acid sequence: CASSLASEQYF.

This clone was counted only a few times. The chain has TRBV5-1 and TRBJ1-6; unclear D gene. This CDR3 has 13 residues. V shed 0 bases and J shed 7 bases, with 5 bases lying between them. Germline V gives CDR1 SGHRS, CDR2 YFSETQ. CDR3 in DNA: TGCGCCAGCAGCTTGGCGAGCAATTCACCCCTCCACTTT. Amino acid sequence: CASSLASNSPLHF.

The chain has TRBV6-5 and TRBJ1-2; the match to TRBD1 covers 9 bases. V gave up 10 bases and J gave up 7 bases; unmatched junction bases: 13. Germline V lookup: CDR1 MNHEY, CDR2 SVGAGI. The CDR3 consists of 14 residues. CDR3 protein: CATTHNTGGRGYTF. The CDR3 DNA reads TGTGCCACCACCCATAATACAGGGGGCCGTGGCTACACCTTC.

The sample holds one count of this clone. The rearrangement joins TRBV27 to TRBJ2-7, with TRBD1 matching over 8 bases. The CDR3 runs 15 residues. The V and J ends lost 5 bases and 6 bases, in that order; junction bases with no gene match: 12. Germline CDR1 MNHEY, CDR2 SMNVEV (reference sequence). The CDR3 sequence: CASSPHDRGLSEQYF. DNA for the CDR3: TGTGCCAGCAGTCCCCATGACAGGGGCCTTAGCGAGCAGTACTTC.

This clone was seen just once. The chain combines TRBV19 with TRBJ1-4; no reliable D call. CDR1 and CDR2 (germline): LNHDA, SQIVND (reference sequence). V gave up 3 bases and J gave up 10 bases, with 9 bases separating them. The CDR3 is 12 residues long. CDR3 sequence reads: CASSMTAGKLFF. The DNA for the CDR3 is TGTGCCAGTAGTATGACTGCCGGAAAACTGTTTTTT.

The chain employs TRBV3-1 (or the pseudogene TRBV3-2) and TRBJ1-1; D is possibly TRBD1 (5 bases). CDR3 length: 14 residues. Germline V lookup: CDR1 LGHDT, CDR2 YNNKEL (reference sequence). V dropped 1 base and J dropped 5 bases, with 11 bases sitting between them. CDR3 DNA: TGTGCCAGCAGCCAAGTCCAGGGTTGGACTGAAGCTTTCTTT. This gives the protein CASSQVQGWTEAFF.

The CDR3 DNA reads TGCGCCAGCAGCATAAATTCGAACACTGAAGCTTTCTTT. This translates into CASSINSNTEAFF. The chain carries TRBV5-1 and TRBJ1-1; D uncertain. Germline V gene sequence: CDR1 SGHRS, CDR2 YFSETQ. The germline V and J ends were trimmed by 4 bases and 1 base, with 8 bases remaining between them. This CDR3 is 13 amino acids long. The full variable domain, completed using reference TRBV5-1 and TRBJ1-1, is KAGVTQTPRYLIKTRGQQVTLSCSPISGHRSVSWYQQTPGQGLQFLFEYFSETQRNKGNFPGRFSGRQFSNSRSEMNVSTLELGDSALYLCASSINSNTEAFFGQGTRLTVV.

The chain combines TRBV29-1 with TRBJ2-1, with 7 bases that match TRBD2. Germline lookup yields CDR1 SQVTM and CDR2 ANQGSEA. The CDR3 sequence is 13 residues long. V dropped 3 bases and J dropped 6; count of bases not matched to a gene: 5. Here the CDR3 DNA reads TGCAGCGTTGAGGCTAGCGGACTCAATGAGCAGTTCTTC. As protein: CSVEASGLNEQFF.

The V and J genes are TRBV2 and TRBJ1-2; TRBD1 might be the D (6 bases). The germline V gene has CDR1 SNHLY and CDR2 FYNNEI. Trimming left V 3 bases short and J 8 bases short, with 13 bases between. The CDR3 length is 13 residues. The CDR3 DNA follows: TGTGCCAGCAGTGAGGGGGCCACGGGCGGCTACACCTTC. Translated: CASSEGATGGYTF.